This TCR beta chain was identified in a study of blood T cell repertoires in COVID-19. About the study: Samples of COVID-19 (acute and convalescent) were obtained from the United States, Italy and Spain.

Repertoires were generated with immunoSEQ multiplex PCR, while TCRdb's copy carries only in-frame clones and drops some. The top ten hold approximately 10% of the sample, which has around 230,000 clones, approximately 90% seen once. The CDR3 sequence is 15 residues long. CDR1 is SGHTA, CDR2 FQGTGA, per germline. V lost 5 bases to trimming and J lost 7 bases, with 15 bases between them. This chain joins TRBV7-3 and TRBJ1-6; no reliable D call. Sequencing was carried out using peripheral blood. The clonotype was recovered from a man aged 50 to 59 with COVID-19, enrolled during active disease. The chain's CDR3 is CASSLDPTGNSPLHF. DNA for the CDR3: TGTGCCAGCAGCCTTGACCCGACGGGGAATTCACCCCTCCACTTT.